This T cell receptor beta chain was captured in a study of regulatory T cells in long-lasting Graves disease. Background on the study: To qualify as persistent, Graves' disease required over 5 years of antithyroid drugs with positive TSH receptor antibodies.

Time point denoted: persistent/refractory GD, antithyroid drugs over 5 years with positive TRAb. The TCR library was made from RNA extracted from PBMCs. Assembly of TCR beta libraries relied on iRepertoire HTBI primers together with Arm-PCR of CDR3 regions. TCRdb re-called the multiplex PCR reads with MiXCR, one entry per CDR3 protein. The profile shows 350,000 to 450,000 distinct CDR3 sequences, 21% of them singletons. This clonotype was observed a handful of times. What it binds is unknown. CDR3 size: 16 residues. V shed 3 bases and J shed 6 bases, with 22 bases lying between them. Germline V gene lookup returns CDR1 SGHNT and CDR2 YYREEE (reference sequence). The study, taken as a whole, reports: Thyroid tissue went unexamined; only peripheral blood was analyzed. Newly diagnosed disease favored TRBV20-1 and TRBJ2-1 over persistent disease. Whereas roughly 1,000 public clonotypes were shared by new patients, persistent patients shared more, at a few thousand.

Sequencing was performed on peripheral blood mononuclear cells (PBMCs), taken when the disease was refractory, from a patient treated with antithyroid drugs. The chain recombines TRBV5-4 with TRBJ2-7; D ambiguous. The source of this sequence is a female donor with Graves disease. This chain's CDR3 is CASSSASEQRAGEQYF. The DNA of the CDR3 is TGTGCCAGCAGCTCCGCCTCGGAGCAACGCGCCGGCGAGCAGTACTTC.